Presented here are 16 T cell receptor beta chains from one specimen sequenced in a study of T cells in women clearing cervical HPV infection. Assay: immunoSEQ multiplex PCR; the TCRdb copy retains only in-frame clones and omits some. Here the sample table reports approximately 28,000 clones. Sequencing was done on a sample of blood buffy coat. These receptors all come from a woman between 18 and 75 years old with a cervical HPV16 infection that either progressed to CIN3+ or cleared (not recorded which).

In the case of this clone: The CDR3 end falls 3 residues outside the read, so it is completed with the germline J gene. This sequence joins TRBV11-2 and TRBJ2-5; 8 bases align to TRBD2. CDR1 SGHAT and CDR2 FQNNGV come from the germline V gene. There are 14 residues in the CDR3. After removal of 5 bases from V and 1 base from J, the junction contained 3 bases not matched to a gene. CDR3: CASSRGTSQETQYF. The sequenced part of the CDR3 DNA is TGTGCCAGCAGCCGAGGGACTAGCCAAGAGACC.

As for this clone: The read stops 3 residues short of the end of the CDR3; the missing end is completed from the germline J gene. V gene TRBV4-1 combines with J gene TRBJ1-1; 10 bases fit TRBD1. The CDR3 covers 14 residues. Germline V gives CDR1 MGHRA, CDR2 YSYEKL. The sequenced CDR3 bases are TGCGCCAGCAGCCAAGATGGGACAGGGGTTCCA. This translates into CASSQDGTGVP. The CDR3 in its entirety is CASSQDGTGVPAFF.

Notes on this clone: With the read ending 3 residues before the CDR3 end, the germline J gene is used to fill in that end. The J gene is TRBJ1-3, the V gene TRBV30; tentatively, D is TRBD1 (5 bases). The germline V and J ends were trimmed by 4 bases and 0 bases, with 13 bases remaining between them. The CDR3 extends over 15 amino acids. CDR1 is GTSNPN, CDR2 SVGIG, per germline (reference sequence). Incomplete CDR3 DNA: TGTGCCTGGAAGACCGGGACTTCCTCTGGAAACACC. Protein sequence: CAWKTGTSSGNT. The entire CDR3 reads CAWKTGTSSGNTIYF.

Remarks on this clone: Read sequence stops 3 residues before the CDR3 end, and the germline J gene provides the missing end. The V call is TRBV10-1, the J call TRBJ1-6, with D possibly matching TRBD1 (5 bases). V gave up 8 bases and J gave up 6 bases, with 11 bases separating them. The CDR3 consists of 13 residues. The germline gives CDR1 WNHNN, CDR2 SYGVQD (reference sequence). CDR3 loop: CASSRQLNSPLHF. The sequenced part of the CDR3 DNA is TGCGCCAGCTCCCGACAGCTTAATTCACCC.

Concerning this clone itself: Coverage ceases 3 residues before the CDR3 finishes, and the germline J gene fills in the end. The chain couples TRBV7-8 to TRBJ1-3; D is undetermined. In germline, CDR1 is SGHVS, CDR2 FQNEAQ. The CDR3 extends over 15 amino acids. V was shortened by 1 base and J by 1 base, with 8 bases between the two germline ends. The CDR3 sequence: CASSLGQGSGNTIYF. The sequenced CDR3 bases are TGTGCCAGCAGCTTAGGACAAGGGTCTGGAAACACC.

In the case of this clone: The sequenced fragment ends 3 residues before the CDR3 boundary, so the rest is inferred from the germline J gene. The chain recombines TRBV7-9 with TRBJ1-2; 7 nucleotides line up with TRBD1. CDR1 is SEHNR and CDR2 is FQNEAQ in the germline V gene (reference sequence). The CDR3 is 15 amino acids. CDR3 bases read: TGTGCCAGCAGCCCTTCTGACAGGGACTTGGACGAC. As protein: CASSPSDRDLDD. The full-length CDR3 reads as CASSPSDRDLDDYTF.

As regards this clone: The CDR3 extends 3 residues past the end of the read, so its final part is completed from the germline J gene. V gene TRBV6-1 combines with J gene TRBJ1-1, with 9 bases fitting TRBD1. Germline assignment: CDR1 MNHNS and CDR2 SASEGT. The CDR3 totals 13 residues. CDR3 residues: CASSELQGASAFF. CDR3 DNA (partial): TGTGCCAGCAGCGAATTACAGGGGGCGTCA.

As concerns this clone: The read ends 3 residues before the CDR3 terminus; that terminus is restored from the germline J gene. This chain links TRBV7-8 with TRBJ2-3; no firm D call. Germline CDR1 is SGHVS and CDR2 is FQNEAQ. The CDR3 extends over 14 amino acids. The V and J ends lost 2 bases and 4 bases respectively, with 10 bases between them. The CDR3 DNA, read in part, is TGTGCCAGCAGCTTAATGTCGGTGGCAGATACG. It yields the protein CASSLMSVADT. In full, the CDR3 reads CASSLMSVADTQYF.

As for this clone: The read is 3 residues too short to cover the CDR3 end, so that end is filled in from the germline J gene. This sequence joins TRBV2 and TRBJ2-3; TRBD2 aligns across 14 bases. The CDR3 extends over 16 amino acids. Per germline, CDR1 SNHLY and CDR2 FYNNEI. V gave up 6 bases and J gave up 4 bases; unmatched junction bases: 6. Partial CDR3 DNA: TGTGCCAGCAGGAGGGGACTAGCGGGAGTGGCAGATACG. Residues: CASRRGLAGVADT. The entire CDR3 protein reads CASRRGLAGVADTQYF.

Note on this clone: Read data end 3 residues before the CDR3 end; the end is taken from the germline J gene. V gene TRBV20-1 combines with J gene TRBJ2-1; TRBD2 aligns across 12 bases. CDR1 and CDR2 (germline): DFQATT, SNEGSKA (reference sequence). The length of the CDR3 is 18 residues. V shed 2 bases and J 4 bases; nucleotides not matched to a gene: 12. The sequenced part of the CDR3 DNA is TGCAGTGCTAGAAAGGCGCAACTAGCGGGAGGACCTTACAATGAG. Amino acids: CSARKAQLAGGPYNE. The whole CDR3 protein is CSARKAQLAGGPYNEQFF.

Points on this clone: The CDR3 is cut off 3 residues early in the read; its end comes from the germline J gene. The chain combines TRBV12-5 with TRBJ2-7; 9 nucleotides line up with TRBD2. The V and J ends lost 1 base and 4 bases, in that order; junction bases with no gene match: 5. This CDR3 is built from 15 residues. CDR1 and CDR2 (germline): LGHNT, FRNRAP. The sequenced part of the CDR3 DNA is TGTGCTAGTGGTTTGGAGGGCGGGAGGGCATACGAG. Its translation: CASGLEGGRAYE. The whole CDR3 reads CASGLEGGRAYEQYF.

To note about this clone: Coverage ceases 3 residues before the CDR3 finishes, and the germline J gene fills in the end. The chain couples TRBV11-2 to TRBJ1-6; possible D gene TRBD1, 5 bases. The V end was cut by 0 bases, the J end by 10 bases, with 10 bases between. CDR3 length: 14 residues. From germline, CDR1 is SGHAT and CDR2 FQNNGV. The CDR3 bases that were read are TGTGCCAGCAGCTTAGAACTTCGGGGGTCACCC. Translating gives CASSLELRGSP. The CDR3 as a whole reads CASSLELRGSPLHF.

As to this clone: Sequencing ends 3 residues short of the CDR3 end; the germline J gene provides the rest. The rearrangement joins TRBV6-2 or TRBV6-3 to TRBJ2-7; 7 bases are shared with TRBD1. J gave up 3 bases and V 6 bases, and 5 bases lay outside the gene matches. The CDR3 sequence is 13 residues long. Looked up from germline, CDR1 is MNHEY and CDR2 is SVGEGT. Incomplete CDR3 DNA: TGTGCCAGCAGGTACGGGACAGTCTACGAG. This sequence encodes CASRYGTVYE. The whole CDR3 protein reads CASRYGTVYEQYF.

Of note for this clone: Read data end 3 residues before the CDR3 end; the end is taken from the germline J gene. V is TRBV6-2 or TRBV6-3 and J is TRBJ2-1; 11 bases align to TRBD2. Germline lookup yields CDR1 MNHEY and CDR2 SVGEGT. The V gene end was trimmed by 5 bases and the J gene end by 8 bases; junction bases not matched to a gene: 8. This CDR3 is built from 15 residues. The CDR3 reads CASSTGTSGPDEQFF. The CDR3 bases that were read are TGTGCCAGCAGTACCGGGACTAGCGGCCCCGATGAG.

Regarding this clone: The CDR3 is cut off 3 residues early in the read; its end comes from the germline J gene. The chain combines TRBV2 with TRBJ1-2; a weak D match, TRBD1 (5 bases). CDR3 length: 14 amino acids. Germline assignment: CDR1 SNHLY and CDR2 FYNNEI. V was shortened by 6 bases and J by 2 bases, with 13 bases between the two germline ends. CDR3 DNA (partial): TGTGCCAGCAGGACCCAGGGAAGGAACTATGGC. Translating it yields CASRTQGRNYG. The entire CDR3 sequence reads CASRTQGRNYGYTF.

The CDR3 protein is CASSTGWGEKLFF. CDR3 DNA (partial): TGTGCCAGCAGCACGGGGTGGGGTGAAAAA. This chain uses TRBV7-9 with TRBJ1-4, with D unclear. The read is 3 residues too short to cover the CDR3 end, so that end is filled in from the germline J gene. In germline, CDR1 is SEHNR, CDR2 FQNEAQ (reference sequence). This CDR3 comprises 13 residues. V was clipped by 5 bases and J by 7 bases, with 11 bases between them. The full variable domain, in which reference TRBV7-9 and TRBJ1-4 provide the parts outside the CDR3, is DTGVSQNPRHKITKRGQNVTFRCDPISEHNRLYWYRQTLGQGPEFLTYFQNEAQLEKSRLLSDRFSAERPKGSFSTLEIQRTEQGDSAMYLCASSTGWGEKLFFGSGTQLSVL.